The present TCR beta chain was sequenced within a study of T cell repertoires in cytomegalovirus infection. At the level of the study: Carrying CMV and the relevant HLA type showed in public TCR beta signatures.

This clonotype was found many times. The antigen is not known. TCRdb ran MiXCR on the reads and lists one entry per CDR3 protein. The sample lists roughly 920,000 distinct CDR3 sequences; approximately 32% were seen once. The study's findings and limits: What dominated the ex vivo response were HLA-C-restricted CMV-specific TCR beta clonotypes.

The CDR3 has 13 amino acids. The germline V and J ends were trimmed by 5 bases and 6 bases, with 11 bases remaining between them. CDR1 and CDR2 from the germline V gene are SGHVS and FNYEAQ. This sample comprised cultured CD8+ T cells from PBMCs, obtained from culture after CMV antigen stimulation. This clonotype originated in a human donor in good health (CMV status not recorded). Some clones in this sample may be carry-over from other donors' samples. This chain connects TRBV7-6 to TRBJ2-1, with D possibly being TRBD1 (5 bases). CDR3 DNA sequence: TGTGCCAGCAGCGGGGCCGGCCCCAATGAGCAGTTCTTC. This translates into CASSGAGPNEQFF.